The next 5 T cell receptor beta chains were all read from a single sample in a study of cytomegalovirus exposure and HLA in healthy donors. A multiplex PCR was run with 60 Vbeta primers and 13 Jbeta primers. The data were produced by immunoSEQ multiplex PCR, yet TCRdb's version contains in-frame clones alone and is incomplete. This table holds 100,000 to 150,000 clones, about 79% found once. The source material was PBMCs. These receptors came from a man between 45 and 60 years old in good health and CMV-seronegative.

The V and J genes are TRBV9 and TRBJ1-4; D is possibly TRBD1 (6 bases). The CDR3 sequence is 14 residues long. The V gene's germline CDR1 is SGDLS and CDR2 YYNGEE. The germline V and J ends were trimmed by 2 bases and 7 bases, with 12 bases remaining between them. The CDR3 spells CASSVSGDREKLFF. The CDR3 DNA sequence: TGTGCCAGCAGCGTTTCAGGGGACCGTGAAAAACTGTTTTTT.

The chain joins TRBV9 to TRBJ1-3; no reliable D call. Germline V gene sequence: CDR1 SGDLS, CDR2 YYNGEE. The CDR3 has 16 amino acids. Trimming cost V 0 bases and J 4 bases, with 14 bases left between them. The CDR3 coding sequence is TGTGCCAGCAGCGTAGTGGGCACGGCGAGAGGAAACACCATATATTTT. Translated: CASSVVGTARGNTIYF.

There are a few counts of this clone. This chain uses TRBV7-9 with TRBJ2-3, with TRBD1 matching 8 bases. J gave up 0 bases and V 4 bases, and 3 bases lay outside the gene matches. CDR3 length: 15 residues. Germline loops: CDR1 SEHNR, CDR2 FQNEAQ (reference sequence). This chain's CDR3 is CASSSGQGSTDTQYF. In DNA, the CDR3 is TGTGCCAGCAGCTCCGGACAGGGTAGCACAGATACGCAGTATTTT. The full variable domain, its missing parts supplied by reference TRBV7-9 and TRBJ2-3, is DTGVSQNPRHKITKRGQNVTFRCDPISEHNRLYWYRQTLGQGPEFLTYFQNEAQLEKSRLLSDRFSAERPKGSFSTLEIQRTEQGDSAMYLCASSSGQGSTDTQYFGPGTRLTVL.

The rearrangement links TRBV7-2 to TRBJ1-5, with D tentatively TRBD1 (5 bases). Germline assignment: CDR1 SGHTA and CDR2 FQGNSA. V shed 4 bases and J shed 3 bases, with 13 bases lying between them. This CDR3 comprises 15 residues. The CDR3 DNA is TGTGCCAGCAGCTCGGGGGACGGCCCCAATCAGCCCCAGCATTTT. Encoded protein: CASSSGDGPNQPQHF.

The chain links TRBV7-7 to TRBJ2-2, with TRBD2 matching over 11 bases. With V trimmed by 3 bases and J by 2 bases, 2 bases remained unmatched. The CDR3 totals 16 residues. From germline, CDR1 is SSHAT and CDR2 FNYEAQ (reference sequence). CDR3 residues: CASSFSGGENTGELFF. The DNA of the CDR3 is TGTGCCAGCAGCTTTAGCGGGGGGGAAAACACCGGGGAGCTGTTTTTT.